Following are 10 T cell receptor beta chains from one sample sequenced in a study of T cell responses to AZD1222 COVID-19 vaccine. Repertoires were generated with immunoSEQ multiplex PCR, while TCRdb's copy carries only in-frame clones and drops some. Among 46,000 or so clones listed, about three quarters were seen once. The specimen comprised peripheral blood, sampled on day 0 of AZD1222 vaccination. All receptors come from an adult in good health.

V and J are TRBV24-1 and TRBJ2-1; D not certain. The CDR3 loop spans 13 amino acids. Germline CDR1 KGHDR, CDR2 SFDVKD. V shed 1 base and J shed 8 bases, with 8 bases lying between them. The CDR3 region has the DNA TGTGCCACCAGTGATTTACGCGGTCATGAGCAGTTCTTC. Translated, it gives CATSDLRGHEQFF.

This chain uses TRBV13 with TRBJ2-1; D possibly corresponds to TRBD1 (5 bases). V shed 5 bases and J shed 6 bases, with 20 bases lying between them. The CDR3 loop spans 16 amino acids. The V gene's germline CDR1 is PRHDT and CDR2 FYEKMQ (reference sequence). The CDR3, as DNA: TGTGCCAGCAGCCCCTTCCTCAGGGCGTCTCCCAATGAGCAGTTCTTC. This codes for CASSPFLRASPNEQFF. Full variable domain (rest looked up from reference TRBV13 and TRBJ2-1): AAGVIQSPRHLIKEKRETATLKCYPIPRHDTVYWYQQGPGQDPQFLISFYEKMQSDKGSIPDRFSAQQFSDYHSELNMSSLELGDSALYFCASSPFLRASPNEQFFGPGTRLTVL.

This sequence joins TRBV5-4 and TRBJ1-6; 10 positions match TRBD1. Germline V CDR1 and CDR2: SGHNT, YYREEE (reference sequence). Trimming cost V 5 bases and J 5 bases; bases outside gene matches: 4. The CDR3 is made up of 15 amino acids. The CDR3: CASRPGQGDNSPLHF. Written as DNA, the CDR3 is TGTGCCAGCAGACCTGGACAGGGGGATAATTCACCCCTCCACTTT.

This CDR3 reads CASSDRLGATEAFF. CDR3 DNA: TGTGCCAGCAGCGACAGGCTTGGGGCCACTGAAGCTTTCTTT. The gene calls are TRBV25-1 and TRBJ1-1, with D perhaps TRBD1 (6 bases). The CDR3 covers 14 residues. Trimming removed 6 bases from V and 4 bases from J, with 15 bases in between. Germline lookup yields CDR1 MGHDK and CDR2 SYGVNS.

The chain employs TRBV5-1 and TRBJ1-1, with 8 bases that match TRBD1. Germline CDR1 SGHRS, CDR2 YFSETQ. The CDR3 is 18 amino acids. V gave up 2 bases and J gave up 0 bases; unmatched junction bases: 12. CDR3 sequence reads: CASSLQGQAGTVNTEAFF. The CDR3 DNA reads TGCGCCAGCAGCTTACAGGGACAGGCGGGGACCGTGAACACTGAAGCTTTCTTT.

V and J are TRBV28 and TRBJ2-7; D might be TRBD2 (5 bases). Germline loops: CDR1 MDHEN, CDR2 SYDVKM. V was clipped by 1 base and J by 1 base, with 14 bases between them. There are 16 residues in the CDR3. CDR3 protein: CASSLFNGIASYEQYF. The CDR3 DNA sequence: TGTGCCAGCAGTTTATTCAACGGGATAGCGTCCTACGAGCAGTACTTC.

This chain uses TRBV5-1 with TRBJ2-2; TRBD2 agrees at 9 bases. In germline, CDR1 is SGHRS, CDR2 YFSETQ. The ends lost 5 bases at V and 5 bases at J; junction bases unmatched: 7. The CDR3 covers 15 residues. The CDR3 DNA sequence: TGCGCCAGCAGTCGGGCGGGGGGGCCGACCGGGGAGCTGTTTTTT. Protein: CASSRAGGPTGELFF.

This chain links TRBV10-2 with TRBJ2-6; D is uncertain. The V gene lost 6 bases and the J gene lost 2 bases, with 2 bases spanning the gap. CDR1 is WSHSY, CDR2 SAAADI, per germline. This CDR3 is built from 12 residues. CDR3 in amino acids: CASRPGANVLTF. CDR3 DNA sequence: TGCGCCAGCAGACCTGGGGCCAACGTCCTGACTTTC.

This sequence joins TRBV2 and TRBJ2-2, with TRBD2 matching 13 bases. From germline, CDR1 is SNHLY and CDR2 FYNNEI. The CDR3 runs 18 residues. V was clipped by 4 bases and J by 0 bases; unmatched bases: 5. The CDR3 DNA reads TGTGCCAGCAGTGTTGGGACTAGCGGGACCCCGAACACCGGGGAGCTGTTTTTT. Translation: CASSVGTSGTPNTGELFF.

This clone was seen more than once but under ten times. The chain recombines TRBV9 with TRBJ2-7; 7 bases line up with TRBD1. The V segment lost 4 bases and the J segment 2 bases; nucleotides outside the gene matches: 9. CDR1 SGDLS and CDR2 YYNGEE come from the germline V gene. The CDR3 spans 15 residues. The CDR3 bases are TGTGCCAGCAGCCCCCGGACAGGTCAGACCTACGAGCAGTACTTC. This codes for CASSPRTGQTYEQYF.